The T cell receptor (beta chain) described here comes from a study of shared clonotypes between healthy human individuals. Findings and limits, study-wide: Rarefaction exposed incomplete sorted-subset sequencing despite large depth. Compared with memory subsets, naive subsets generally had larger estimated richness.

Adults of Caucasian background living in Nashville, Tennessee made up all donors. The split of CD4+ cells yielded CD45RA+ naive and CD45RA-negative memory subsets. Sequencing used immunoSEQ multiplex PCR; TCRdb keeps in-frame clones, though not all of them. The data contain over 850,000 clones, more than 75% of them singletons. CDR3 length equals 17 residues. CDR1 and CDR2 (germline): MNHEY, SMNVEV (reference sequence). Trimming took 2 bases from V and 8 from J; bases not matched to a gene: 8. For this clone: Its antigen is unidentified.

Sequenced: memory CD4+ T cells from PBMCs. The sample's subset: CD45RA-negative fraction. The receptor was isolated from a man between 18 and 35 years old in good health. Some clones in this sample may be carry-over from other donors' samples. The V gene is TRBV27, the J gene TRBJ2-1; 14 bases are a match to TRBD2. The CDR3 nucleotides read TGTGCCAGCAGTTTAGCCCAGACTAGCGGGAGGGTGTATGAGCAGTTCTTC. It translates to CASSLAQTSGRVYEQFF.